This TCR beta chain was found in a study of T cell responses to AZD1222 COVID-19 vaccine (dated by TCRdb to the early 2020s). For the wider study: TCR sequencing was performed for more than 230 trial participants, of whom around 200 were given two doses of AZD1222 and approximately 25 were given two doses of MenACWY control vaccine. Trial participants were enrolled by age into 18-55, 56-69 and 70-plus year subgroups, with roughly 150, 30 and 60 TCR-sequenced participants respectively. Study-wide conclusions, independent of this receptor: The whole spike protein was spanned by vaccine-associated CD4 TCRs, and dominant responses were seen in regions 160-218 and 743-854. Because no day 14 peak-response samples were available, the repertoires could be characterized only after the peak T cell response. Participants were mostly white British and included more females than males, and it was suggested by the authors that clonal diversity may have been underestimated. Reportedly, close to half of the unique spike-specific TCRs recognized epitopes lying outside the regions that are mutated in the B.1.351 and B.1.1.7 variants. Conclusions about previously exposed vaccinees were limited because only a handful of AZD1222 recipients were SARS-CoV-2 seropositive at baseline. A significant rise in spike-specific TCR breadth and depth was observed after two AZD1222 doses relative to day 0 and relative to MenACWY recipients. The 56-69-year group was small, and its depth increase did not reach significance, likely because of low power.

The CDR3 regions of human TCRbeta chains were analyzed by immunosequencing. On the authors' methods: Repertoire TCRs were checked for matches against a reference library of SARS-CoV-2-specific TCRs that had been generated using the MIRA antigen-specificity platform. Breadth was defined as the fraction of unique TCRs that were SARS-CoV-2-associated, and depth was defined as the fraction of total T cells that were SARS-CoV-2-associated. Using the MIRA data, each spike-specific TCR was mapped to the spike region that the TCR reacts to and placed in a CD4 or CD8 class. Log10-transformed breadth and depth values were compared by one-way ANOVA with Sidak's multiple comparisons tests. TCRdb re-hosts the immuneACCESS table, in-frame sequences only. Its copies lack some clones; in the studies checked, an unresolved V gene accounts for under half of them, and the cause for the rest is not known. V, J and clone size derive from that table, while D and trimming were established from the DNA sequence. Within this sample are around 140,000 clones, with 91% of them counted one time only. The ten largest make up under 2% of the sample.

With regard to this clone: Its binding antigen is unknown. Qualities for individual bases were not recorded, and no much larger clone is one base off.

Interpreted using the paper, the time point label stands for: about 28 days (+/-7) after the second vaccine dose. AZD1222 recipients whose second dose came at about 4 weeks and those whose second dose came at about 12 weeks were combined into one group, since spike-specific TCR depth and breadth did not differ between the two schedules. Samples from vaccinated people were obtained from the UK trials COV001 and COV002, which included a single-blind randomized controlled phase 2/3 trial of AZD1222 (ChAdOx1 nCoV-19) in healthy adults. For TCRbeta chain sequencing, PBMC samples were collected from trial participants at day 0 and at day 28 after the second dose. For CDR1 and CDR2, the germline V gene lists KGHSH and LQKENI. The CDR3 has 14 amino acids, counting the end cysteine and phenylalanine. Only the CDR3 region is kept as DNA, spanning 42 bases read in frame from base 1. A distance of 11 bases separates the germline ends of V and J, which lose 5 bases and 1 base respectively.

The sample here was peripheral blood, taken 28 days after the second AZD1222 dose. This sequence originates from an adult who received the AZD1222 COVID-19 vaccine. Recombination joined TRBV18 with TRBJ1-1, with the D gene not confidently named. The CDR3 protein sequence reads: CASSAPRQNTEAFF. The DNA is TGTGCCAGCTCAGCCCCGAGGCAGAACACTGAAGCTTTCTTT.